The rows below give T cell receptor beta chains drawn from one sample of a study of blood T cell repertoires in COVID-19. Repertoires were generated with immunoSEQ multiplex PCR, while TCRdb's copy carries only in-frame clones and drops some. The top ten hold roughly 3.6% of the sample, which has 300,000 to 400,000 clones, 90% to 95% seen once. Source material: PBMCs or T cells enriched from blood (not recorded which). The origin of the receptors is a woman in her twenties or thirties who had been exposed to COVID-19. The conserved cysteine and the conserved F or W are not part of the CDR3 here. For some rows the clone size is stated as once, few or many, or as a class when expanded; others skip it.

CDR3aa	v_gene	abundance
ASSPFSDRVRGYT	TRBV14	.
ASSPPGAKNIQY	TRBV7-9	.
ASSSTTAGGPYSPLH	TRBV27	.
ATSDGATTGSNYGYT	TRBV24-1	.
ATSDSGPGYQPQH	TRBV24-1	.
ASSHMARNSPLH	TRBV7-9	.
ASSVGAGSYEQY	TRBV4-1	.
ASSEVPARGIQY	TRBV2	.
ASSDGREDTEAF	TRBV2	.
ASSPLGTGRNTEAF	TRBV11-2	.
ASSVGQSSGNTIY	TRBV2	.
ASSRGVTANYGYT	TRBV3-1/TRBV3-2	.
ASSLASSGVPYEQY	TRBV5-4	.
ASSWFRAYEQY	TRBV12-3/TRBV12-4	.
ATKTSGGEETQY	TRBV6-5	.
ASRTGTANTGELF	TRBV27	.
ASSPRLGQGRRSYNEQF	TRBV18	.
ASSDYSGTANYGYT	TRBV6-1	.
ASSQTGMGLGTQY	TRBV10-2	.
ASSDGTGNNYGYT	TRBV9	.
ASSPTSQGESNEQF	TRBV4-3	.
SVGNRLTPANYGYT	TRBV29-1	.
ASSLATSSGANVLT	TRBV7-7	.
ASSPSGGRTDTQY	TRBV7-3	.
ASTSDYGYT	TRBV4-2	.
ASSIRPGESYEQY	TRBV19	.
ASSQGYGDESPLH	TRBV3-1/TRBV3-2	.
ASSYDRHTDTQY	TRBV19	.
ASIQGTSGLTDTQY	TRBV7-9	.
ASSDTGLGSPLH	TRBV25-1	.
ASSLGGQARYEQY	TRBV5-5	.
ASRTGSPNSPLH	TRBV6-5	once
ASSTIRTGDFWETQY	TRBV19	.
ASSSQGVGQPQH	TRBV11-2	.
ASSFDRDYEQY	TRBV12-3/TRBV12-4	.
ASSLDALRGDYGYT	TRBV7-9	.
ASSVGRGNYGYT	TRBV9	.
ASNQDPGGRSPLH	TRBV4-1	few
ASSPKGATLGNTIY	TRBV18	once
ASSQDFDTWQGVTEAF	TRBV4-1	.
ASSQDPLAGGWETQY	TRBV4-2	.
ASSLTAFYGYT	TRBV7-9	.